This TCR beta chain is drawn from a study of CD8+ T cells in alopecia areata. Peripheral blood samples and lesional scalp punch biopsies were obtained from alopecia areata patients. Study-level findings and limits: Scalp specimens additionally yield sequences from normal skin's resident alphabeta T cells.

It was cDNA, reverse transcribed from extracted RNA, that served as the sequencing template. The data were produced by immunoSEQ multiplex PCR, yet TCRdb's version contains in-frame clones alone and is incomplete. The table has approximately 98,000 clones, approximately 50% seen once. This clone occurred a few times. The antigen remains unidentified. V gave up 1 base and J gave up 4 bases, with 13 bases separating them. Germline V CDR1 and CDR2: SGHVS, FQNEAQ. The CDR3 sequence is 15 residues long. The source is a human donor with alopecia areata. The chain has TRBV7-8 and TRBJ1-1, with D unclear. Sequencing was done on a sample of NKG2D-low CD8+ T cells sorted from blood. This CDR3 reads CASSLVVKLRTEAFF. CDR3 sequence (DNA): TGTGCCAGCAGCTTAGTAGTCAAACTTCGCACTGAAGCTTTCTTT.